These 24 T cell receptor beta chains originate from one sample sequenced in a study of blood T cell repertoires in COVID-19. Assay: immunoSEQ multiplex PCR; the TCRdb copy retains only in-frame clones and omits some. The sample shows under 250,000 clones, approximately 82% of them seen only once. Sequencing was done on a sample of peripheral blood. These receptors all come from a woman in her thirties or forties with acute or convalescent COVID-19.

The chain carries TRBV19 and TRBJ2-2, with D possibly being TRBD2 (6 bases). Germline loops: CDR1 LNHDA, CDR2 SQIVND (reference sequence). The V gene lost 3 bases and the J gene lost 1 base, with 9 bases spanning the gap. The CDR3 sequence is 15 residues long. CDR3 protein: CASSIDGGNTGELFF. The CDR3 DNA follows: TGTGCCAGTAGTATTGACGGGGGGAACACCGGGGAGCTGTTTTTT. Drawing the rest from reference TRBV19 and TRBJ2-2, the complete variable domain is DGGITQSPKYLFRKEGQNVTLSCEQNLNHDAMYWYRQDPGQGLRLIYYSQIVNDFQKGDIAEGYSVSREKKESFPLTVTSAQKNPTAFYLCASSIDGGNTGELFFGEGSRLTVL.

The chain couples TRBV10-3 to TRBJ2-1; possible D gene TRBD1, 6 bases. The V end was cut by 4 bases, the J end by 5 bases, with 15 bases between. The germline CDR1 and CDR2 sequences are ENHRY and SYGVKD. The CDR3 has 15 amino acids. The CDR3 nucleotides are TGTGCCATCAGTGCCGGAGCAGGGGAACACAATGAGCAGTTCTTC. This gives the protein CAISAGAGEHNEQFF.

This chain joins TRBV18 and TRBJ1-6; a possible D gene is TRBD1 (5 bases). Germline CDR1 reads KGHSH; CDR2 reads LQKENI. The V and J ends lost 6 bases and 10 bases respectively, with 19 bases between them. CDR3 size: 15 residues. CDR3 nucleotide sequence: TGTGCCAGCTCTACCGGAGGGTCTGGGGACTCACCCCTCCACTTT. Its translation: CASSTGGSGDSPLHF.

This sequence joins TRBV27 and TRBJ2-6, with 11 bases lining up with TRBD1. Germline V gene lookup returns CDR1 MNHEY and CDR2 SMNVEV (reference sequence). The CDR3 is 17 amino acids. The J segment lost 3 bases and the V segment lost 5 bases, leaving 6 bases of the junction unmatched. The CDR3 region is CASSQGQGASGANVLTF. CDR3 DNA: TGTGCCAGCAGTCAAGGACAGGGGGCTAGTGGGGCCAACGTCCTGACTTTC.

The chain combines TRBV5-1 with TRBJ1-4; D possibly corresponds to TRBD1 (5 bases). Germline loops: CDR1 SGHRS, CDR2 YFSETQ. Trimming stripped 3 bases from V and 6 bases from J, with 12 bases between. The CDR3 length is 14 residues. CDR3 region: CASSSGTEDEKLFF. CDR3 DNA sequence: TGCGCCAGCAGCTCCGGGACTGAAGATGAAAAACTGTTTTTT.

This clone showed up just a few times. The chain has TRBV11-3 and TRBJ2-2, with D possibly TRBD1 on 6 matching bases. CDR1 is SGHNT and CDR2 is YENEEA in the germline V gene. This CDR3 region has 15 residues. Trimming pared 4 bases from V and 1 base from J, leaving 10 bases between. CDR3 nucleotide sequence: TGTGCCAGCAGCTCGCGGACAGTGAACACCGGGGAGCTGTTTTTT. Protein: CASSSRTVNTGELFF.

The chain recombines TRBV7-8 with TRBJ2-3; 7 nucleotides agree with TRBD1. V was pared by 5 bases and J by 5 bases, with 13 bases of the junction left unmatched. The CDR3 has 16 amino acids. Germline lookup yields CDR1 SGHVS and CDR2 FQNEAQ. As DNA, the CDR3 is TGTGCCAGCAGCCCCCAACAGGGGCGAGCGGTAGATACGCAGTATTTT. As protein: CASSPQQGRAVDTQYF. The variable domain in full, completed from reference TRBV7-8 and TRBJ2-3, reads GAGVSQSPRYKVAKRGQDVALRCDPISGHVSLFWYQQALGQGPEFLTYFQNEAQLDKSGLPSDRFFAERPEGSVSTLKIQRTQQEDSAVYLCASSPQQGRAVDTQYFGPGTRLTVL.

This clone turned up a few times. The rearrangement uses TRBV27 and TRBJ1-5; no definite D call. Trimming took 5 bases from V and 1 from J, leaving 6 bases between them. The CDR3 has 13 amino acids. Germline CDR1 MNHEY, CDR2 SMNVEV (reference sequence). CDR3 loop: CASSTRSNQPQHF. The CDR3 DNA is TGTGCCAGCAGTACCAGGAGCAATCAGCCCCAGCATTTT.

About this clone: One junction end disagrees with the germline gene, perhaps due to a read error. This sample also contains other DNA sequences that code for the same CDR3. The rearrangement links TRBV11-3 to TRBJ2-1; tentative D call: TRBD2 (6 bases). This CDR3 has 16 residues. In germline, CDR1 is SGHNT, CDR2 YENEEA. For the CDR3, the DNA is TGTGCCAGCAGCTTGGCAGGGCGGGGCTCCTACAACGAGCAGTTCTTC. Its translation is CASSLAGRGSYNEQFF.

V gene TRBV6-5 combines with J gene TRBJ2-1; tentative D call: TRBD1 (6 bases). Germline CDR1 MNHEY, CDR2 SVGAGI. CDR3 length: 13 amino acids. The V end was cut by 7 bases, the J end by 3 bases, with 10 bases between. Here the CDR3 reads CASTRQVYNEQFF. In DNA form, the CDR3 reads TGTGCCAGCACCCGACAGGTCTACAATGAGCAGTTCTTC.

Concerning this clone: The sample holds other DNA sequences that translate to the same CDR3. The V and J genes are TRBV6-2 or TRBV6-3 and TRBJ1-5; 8 bases map to TRBD1. Unmatched junction bases numbered 4, after V lost 2 bases and J lost 4 bases. The length of the CDR3 is 15 residues. The germline V gene has CDR1 MNHEY and CDR2 SVGEGT. CDR3 nucleotides: TGTGCCAGCAGTTACGGACAGGGTAGAAATCAGCCCCAGCATTTT. Translating gives CASSYGQGRNQPQHF.

The rearrangement joins TRBV11-2 to TRBJ2-7; a weak D match, TRBD2 (5 bases). V gave up 1 base and J gave up 3 bases, with 13 bases separating them. Germline CDR1 SGHAT, CDR2 FQNNGV. The CDR3 loop spans 15 amino acids. This chain's CDR3 is CASSLVGGEFYEQYF. The CDR3 region has the DNA TGTGCCAGCAGCTTAGTTGGAGGCGAATTCTACGAGCAGTACTTC.

The chain is built from TRBV5-6 and TRBJ2-7; 7 bases agree with TRBD1. CDR3 length: 12 amino acids. V was clipped by 0 bases and J by 10 bases; unmatched bases: 4. The germline V gene has CDR1 SGHDT and CDR2 YYEEEE. Written as DNA, the CDR3 is TGTGCCAGCAGCTTGGGGGCAGGGGGACAGTACTTC. Protein: CASSLGAGGQYF.

Turning to this clone: The same CDR3 can be traced to other DNA sequences in this sample. V is TRBV12-3 or TRBV12-4 and J is TRBJ1-1; D gene unclear. The CDR3 has 13 residues. With 3 bases removed from V and 2 bases from J, the gap between germline ends came to 7 bases. The CDR3 DNA reads as TGTGCCAGCAGTTTGCAGGTCAACACTGAAGCTTTCTTT. Amino acids: CASSLQVNTEAFF.

This chain joins TRBV7-8 and TRBJ1-5, with 7 bases matching TRBD1. The CDR3 spans 17 residues. Germline lookup yields CDR1 SGHVS and CDR2 FQNEAQ. The J segment lost 0 bases and the V segment lost 2 bases, leaving 7 bases of the junction unmatched. CDR3 region: CASSLKQGHYSNQPQHF. The DNA for the CDR3 is TGTGCCAGCAGCTTAAAACAGGGGCATTATAGCAATCAGCCCCAGCATTTT.

J is TRBJ1-2 and V is TRBV6-5; D unclear. V was pared by 8 bases and J by 2 bases, with 12 bases between. CDR1 and CDR2 from the germline V gene are MNHEY and SVGAGI. This CDR3 is 13 amino acids long. The CDR3 coding sequence is TGTGCCAGCGGCAAATATGGCAACTATGGCTACACCTTC. It is translated as CASGKYGNYGYTF.

About this clone: At the DNA level, this CDR3 is encoded by other sequences in the same sample as well. The chain couples TRBV15 to TRBJ2-7; D gene uncertain. The CDR3 contains 13 residues. The V gene's germline CDR1 is LNHNV and CDR2 YYDKDF (reference sequence). V was shortened by 0 bases and J by 3 bases, with 6 bases between the two germline ends. As DNA, the CDR3 is TGTGCCACCAGCAGAGATCGGAGCTACGAGCAGTACTTC. This translates into CATSRDRSYEQYF.

V is TRBV6-5 and J is TRBJ2-7; 8 bases agree with TRBD1. The CDR3 totals 14 residues. Germline V CDR1 and CDR2: MNHEY, SVGAGI. J gave up 7 bases and V 4 bases, and 9 bases lay outside the gene matches. This CDR3 reads CASSLRTGLGEQYF. In nucleotides, the CDR3 is TGTGCCAGCAGTTTGCGGACAGGGCTCGGGGAGCAGTACTTC.

The sample holds one count of this clone. This chain connects TRBV24-1 to TRBJ2-3; D is undetermined. CDR3 length: 11 amino acids. Deletions cut 9 bases from V and 4 bases from J, with 7 bases between. CDR1 is KGHDR and CDR2 is SFDVKD in the germline V gene. Here the CDR3 DNA reads TGTGCCACCTCCTTCGCAGATACGCAGTATTTT. It yields the protein CATSFADTQYF.

The J gene is TRBJ2-3, the V gene TRBV30, with D tentatively TRBD1 (6 bases). In germline, CDR1 is GTSNPN, CDR2 SVGIG (reference sequence). Between the trimmed V and J ends, which lost 3 bases and 9 bases, there was a span of 22 bases. The CDR3 sequence is 15 residues long. The CDR3 DNA reads as TGTGCCTGGAGCCGATCCCGAAGGACAGATGGGACGCAGTATTTT. It encodes CAWSRSRRTDGTQYF.

DNA for the CDR3: TGCGCCAGCAGTCCCCGGCCAGGAGGGAACACCGGGGAGCTGTTTTTT. This codes for CASSPRPGGNTGELFF. This rearrangement joins TRBV23-1 to TRBJ2-2; D is possibly TRBD2 (5 bases). TRBV23-1 falls under the ORF class, with uncertain function. CDR3 length: 16 residues. The V and J ends lost 4 bases and 1 base respectively, with 13 bases between them.

J is TRBJ1-1 and V is TRBV25-1, with D perhaps TRBD1 (6 bases). CDR3 length equals 17 residues. Trimming shortened V by 1 base and J by 7 bases, and 22 bases separated the two germline ends. CDR1 is MGHDK, CDR2 SYGVNS, per germline. The CDR3 loop reads CASSESRNREMGFEAFF. The CDR3 nucleotides are TGTGCCAGCAGTGAATCGAGGAACAGGGAAATGGGCTTTGAAGCTTTCTTT.

The chain uses TRBV5-6 and TRBJ2-7, with D maybe TRBD1 (6 bases). CDR1 SGHDT and CDR2 YYEEEE come from the germline V gene. This CDR3 is built from 14 residues. Trimming pared 2 bases from V and 0 bases from J, leaving 9 bases between. The CDR3 loop reads CASSFGDTSYEQYF. The CDR3 DNA follows: TGTGCCAGCAGCTTCGGGGACACCTCCTACGAGCAGTACTTC.

Notes on this clone: The sample holds other DNA sequences that translate to the same CDR3. This chain connects TRBV19 to TRBJ2-2, with TRBD2 matching over 8 bases. Germline CDR1 LNHDA, CDR2 SQIVND (reference sequence). The V gene end was trimmed by 7 bases and the J gene end by 4 bases; junction bases not matched to a gene: 8. CDR3 length equals 15 residues. In DNA, the CDR3 is TGTGCCAGTAAAGGGAGCGGGAGTGGCACCGGGGAGCTGTTTTTT. Amino acid sequence: CASKGSGSGTGELFF.